This T cell receptor beta chain comes out of a study of blood T cell repertoires in COVID-19. Whole-study context: T cells, B-cell-depleted T cells, or PBMCs supplied cDNA or gDNA.

This CDR3 is built from 18 residues. Per germline, CDR1 SGHRS and CDR2 YFSETQ. The trim removed 3 bases at V and 0 bases at J, leaving 11 bases unmatched. Clones were sequenced by immunoSEQ multiplex PCR, and TCRdb holds only the in-frame ones, with some missing. The sample has 120,000 to 150,000 clones, 75% to 90% seen once. The sample was peripheral blood. This rearrangement joins TRBV5-1 to TRBJ2-3, with 9 bases that match TRBD2. This clonotype originated in a man aged 60 to 75 with active or convalescent COVID-19. CDR3 region: CASSSSSGVTPSTDTQYF. The CDR3 DNA reads TGCGCCAGCAGCTCCTCTAGCGGGGTTACCCCTAGCACAGATACGCAGTATTTT.